This T cell receptor beta chain was found in a study of T cells in Graves' hyperthyroidism and ophthalmopathy. This CDR3 has 17 residues. V dropped 4 bases and J dropped 2; count of bases not matched to a gene: 6. The V gene's germline CDR1 is SGHRS and CDR2 YFSETQ. The investigators amplified TCR beta CDR3 regions from RNA transcripts. HTBI primers were used for first-round RT-PCR of the TCR CDR3. Each CDR3 protein is one row after TCRdb ran MiXCR on the multiplex PCR reads. The profile covers about 600,000 distinct CDR3 sequences, with 15% to 20% appearing a single time and 2.5% to 4% taken by the ten largest. This clonotype has a count of ten or more.

The specimen sequenced was blood. The chain combines TRBV5-1 with TRBJ2-3, with 14 bases fitting TRBD2. The source of this sequence is a woman aged 35 to 49 with Graves' ophthalmopathy. The CDR3 bases are TGCGCCAGCAGCAAACGACTAGCGGGGGGGTACACAGATACGCAGTATTTT. This encodes CASSKRLAGGYTDTQYF.